This is a list of T cell receptor beta chains from one sample in a study of blood T cell repertoires in COVID-19. This table comes from immunoSEQ multiplex PCR, and its TCRdb copy is limited to in-frame clones, with some not included. The table lists under 350,000 clones, about 88% of them singletons. The sample taken for sequencing was peripheral blood. These receptors all come from a man between 65 and 85 years old with acute or convalescent COVID-19. Each CDR3 is given with its conserved first and last residue. The D gene is left open where the match is weak. Size tells how often a clone was seen (once, few, many) or the class of an expanded clone, and some rows leave it out.

TGTGCCAGCAGTATCCCGGGACAGGGCTATGGCTACACCTTC | CASSIPGQGYGYTF | 14 | TRBJ1-2 | . | TRBV28 | TRBD1
TGTGCCAGCAGTTTGGCAGGAATGATTGACACAGATACGCAGTATTTT | CASSLAGMIDTDTQYF | 16 | TRBJ2-3 | . | TRBV28 | .
TGTGCCAGCAGCGTAGGACCAGCGGTCACCGGGGAGCTGTTTTTT | CASSVGPAVTGELFF | 15 | TRBJ2-2 | few | TRBV9 | .
TGTGCCAGCAGCTTAGTTCCGGTGGAGCGTTATGGCTACACCTTC | CASSLVPVERYGYTF | 15 | TRBJ1-2 | . | TRBV7-8 | .
TGTGCCACAAGGTTGGGGGCGACTAATGAAAAACTGTTTTTT | CATRLGATNEKLFF | 14 | TRBJ1-4 | . | TRBV19 | .
TGTGCCAGCAGCGCCTTGACAGTTAACAATCAGCCCCAGCATTTT | CASSALTVNNQPQHF | 15 | TRBJ1-5 | few | TRBV2 | .
TGTGCCAGCAGTTTAACCCGGGACTATGGCTACACCTTC | CASSLTRDYGYTF | 13 | TRBJ1-2 | . | TRBV12-3/TRBV12-4 | .
TGCGCCAGCAGCTTCAAACAGGGAATCTTGGATGAGCAGTTCTTC | CASSFKQGILDEQFF | 15 | TRBJ2-1 | . | TRBV5-1 | .
TGTGCCAGCAGTGCGGACAGGAGGTCCAAACAGCCCCAGCATTTT | CASSADRRSKQPQHF | 15 | TRBJ1-5 | . | TRBV2 | TRBD1
TGTGCCAGCAGCTTGATCGGACAGGCGGCAGATACGCAGTATTTT | CASSLIGQAADTQYF | 15 | TRBJ2-3 | . | TRBV5-6 | TRBD1
TGCGCCAGCAGCTTGCGGGCTAGCGGGAGTGCGGTGGGTGAGCAGTACTTC | CASSLRASGSAVGEQYF | 17 | TRBJ2-7 | . | TRBV5-1 | TRBD2
TGCGCCAGCAGCTCGTACAGGGGGGAGGGTGGCTACACCTTC | CASSSYRGEGGYTF | 14 | TRBJ1-2 | . | TRBV5-1 | TRBD1
TGTGCCAGCAGTTTATCGATTGGTAACTCGCAGTATTTT | CASSLSIGNSQYF | 13 | TRBJ2-3 | . | TRBV27 | .
TGTGCCAGCAGCTCCGACAGGGGAGTCTACAATGAGCAGTTCTTC | CASSSDRGVYNEQFF | 15 | TRBJ2-1 | . | TRBV7-2 | TRBD1
TGTGCCAGCAGCTTAGCGGGGACAGGGCCCATCTACGAGCAGTACTTC | CASSLAGTGPIYEQYF | 16 | TRBJ2-7 | . | TRBV7-2 | TRBD1
TGTGCCACCAGTGATCCGCCGGGACAGGAGAATCAAAACACCGGGGAGCTGTTTTTT | CATSDPPGQENQNTGELFF | 19 | TRBJ2-2 | . | TRBV24-1 | TRBD1
TGTGCCAGCAGTTTCTTTCTAGCGGGGGGGTACAATGAGCAGTTCTTC | CASSFFLAGGYNEQFF | 16 | TRBJ2-1 | once | TRBV28 | TRBD2
TGTGCCAGCAGAACAAGCCGGGAGGGGGAGCTGTTTTTT | CASRTSREGELFF | 13 | TRBJ2-2 | . | TRBV2 | .
TGTGCCAGCAGCCAAGGTAGACCGGGGGGGCCGACAGATACGCAGTATTTT | CASSQGRPGGPTDTQYF | 17 | TRBJ2-3 | . | TRBV3-1/TRBV3-2 | TRBD2
TGTGCCAGCAGACCGACAGGGAATCAGCCCCAGCATTTT | CASRPTGNQPQHF | 13 | TRBJ1-5 | . | TRBV2 | TRBD1
TGTGCCAGCAGTTTAAGGCTAGCGGGAGTCTCCTACAATGAGCAGTTCTTC | CASSLRLAGVSYNEQFF | 17 | TRBJ2-1 | . | TRBV27 | TRBD2
TGTGCCAGCAGTTTAGGAGGGGTTGGGTACAATGAGCAGTTCTTC | CASSLGGVGYNEQFF | 15 | TRBJ2-1 | . | TRBV28 | .
TGTGCCAGCAGCGTAGGGACAGGGACAGAGACCCAGTACTTC | CASSVGTGTETQYF | 14 | TRBJ2-5 | . | TRBV9 | TRBD1
TGTGCCAGCAGCGAGGGGATCCAGGGGTATAATTCACCCCTCCACTTT | CASSEGIQGYNSPLHF | 16 | TRBJ1-6 | once | TRBV9 | .
TGTGCCAGCAGTAAATGGACAGGGGAGCACGAGCAGTACTTC | CASSKWTGEHEQYF | 14 | TRBJ2-7 | few | TRBV3-1/TRBV3-2 | TRBD1
TGTGCCAGCAGTTACGGGGCTTCGAACACTGAAGCTTTCTTT | CASSYGASNTEAFF | 14 | TRBJ1-1 | . | TRBV6-5 | .
TGTGCCAGCAGTCCCATCCAAGCCGGGACAGCGACTTCTTTTAACTATGGCTACACCTTC | CASSPIQAGTATSFNYGYTF | 20 | TRBJ1-2 | . | TRBV28 | TRBD1
TGTGCCAGCAGTTACCCGACAGGACGGCTTAACTATGGCTACACCTTC | CASSYPTGRLNYGYTF | 16 | TRBJ1-2 | . | TRBV6-2/TRBV6-3 | .
TGTGCCAGCAGTGGAGAACAGGGGAACTATGGCTACACCTTC | CASSGEQGNYGYTF | 14 | TRBJ1-2 | . | TRBV25-1 | TRBD1
TGCAGTGCTGGGACTAGCGGGGGGCAGTTCTTC | CSAGTSGGQFF | 11 | TRBJ2-1 | . | TRBV20-1 | TRBD2
TGTGCCAGCAGTCTACGACTGGTGCGGAGCGGGATCACCGGGGAGCTGTTTTTT | CASSLRLVRSGITGELFF | 18 | TRBJ2-2 | . | TRBV27 | TRBD2
TGTGCCAGCAGCTTAGCGACAGGGGTTCAGCAGTACTTC | CASSLATGVQQYF | 13 | TRBJ2-7 | . | TRBV7-2 | TRBD1
TGTGCCAGCAGGGGGCTAGCGGGGGGCCTGAAGGGGGCAGATACGCAGTATTTT | CASRGLAGGLKGADTQYF | 18 | TRBJ2-3 | . | TRBV25-1 | TRBD2
TGTGCCAGCAGCCGGGGGATAGCGGAGCCCCAGCATTTT | CASSRGIAEPQHF | 13 | TRBJ1-5 | . | TRBV7-8 | .
TGTGCCAGCAGTGGCCCCGGGACAGGGCGCAAAGGTACGCAGTATTTT | CASSGPGTGRKGTQYF | 16 | TRBJ2-3 | . | TRBV25-1 | TRBD1
TGTGCCAGCAGCTACGCGGGCAGGGACTCGGCCGAGCAGTACTTC | CASSYAGRDSAEQYF | 15 | TRBJ2-7 | . | TRBV7-6 | .
TGTGCCAGCTCACCGACTAGCGGGGGGGCGGTAGATACGCAGTATTTT | CASSPTSGGAVDTQYF | 16 | TRBJ2-3 | . | TRBV18 | TRBD2
TGCGCCAGCAGCTCGACTAGGCTGGGCGAGCAGTACTTC | CASSSTRLGEQYF | 13 | TRBJ2-7 | once | TRBV5-1 | .
TGTGCCAGCAGCCAAGAGGTTCAGGGGGCATTGGCTTTCTTT | CASSQEVQGALAFF | 14 | TRBJ1-1 | . | TRBV3-1/TRBV3-2 | TRBD1
TGTGCCAGTAGCTATGGACAGGGTGAGGATGAAAAACTGTTTTTT | CASSYGQGEDEKLFF | 15 | TRBJ1-4 | few | TRBV19 | TRBD1
TGCGCCAGCAGCCCAAGTGGGACACGGGATCAGCCCCAGCATTTT | CASSPSGTRDQPQHF | 15 | TRBJ1-5 | . | TRBV5-1 | .
TGTGCCAGCAGCGCAAACATACAGGGGGCCCGCTATGGCTACACCTTC | CASSANIQGARYGYTF | 16 | TRBJ1-2 | . | TRBV9 | TRBD1
TGTGCCAGCAGTAAGACAGGGGGCCAGGACTTC | CASSKTGGQDF | 11 | TRBJ2-7 | . | TRBV2 | TRBD1